This passage covers 15 T cell receptor beta chains from one sample sequenced in a study of regulatory T cells in long-lasting Graves disease. TCR beta libraries were built with iRepertoire HTBI primers and Arm-PCR of CDR3 regions. TCRdb reprocessed the multiplex PCR reads with MiXCR, giving one entry per CDR3 protein. This table holds some 450,000 distinct CDR3 sequences, roughly 17% found once. Sample time point: newly diagnosed GD, antithyroid drugs for less than 3 months. There was RNA extracted from PBMCs, and the TCR library was made from it. A further study also used this sample, focusing on T cells in Graves' hyperthyroidism and ophthalmopathy.

The material sequenced was peripheral blood mononuclear cells (PBMCs), taken at new diagnosis, from a patient treated with antithyroid drugs. The source is a woman aged 25 to 39 with Graves disease.

Only a few counts were recorded for this clonotype. The V call is TRBV11-3, the J call TRBJ2-2; TRBD2 agrees at 9 bases. The CDR3 covers 16 residues. V lost 5 bases and J lost 1; bases outside the gene matches: 5. The germline V gene has CDR1 SGHNT and CDR2 YENEEA. CDR3: CASSPLAGENTGELFF. CDR3 sequence (DNA): TGTGCCAGCAGCCCCTTAGCGGGAGAGAACACCGGGGAGCTGTTTTTT. Full variable domain (rest looked up from reference TRBV11-3 and TRBJ2-2): EAGVVQSPRYKIIEKKQPVAFWCNPISGHNTLYWYLQNLGQGPELLIRYENEEAVDDSQLPKDRFSAERLKGVDSTLKIQPAELGDSAVYLCASSPLAGENTGELFFGEGSRLTVL.

This clonotype was observed many times. This chain connects TRBV2 to TRBJ2-5; D unresolved. V lost 3 bases and J lost 4, with 9 bases in between. This CDR3 spans 13 amino acids. Germline V gives CDR1 SNHLY, CDR2 FYNNEI. The CDR3 sequence: CASSETARETQYF. CDR3 nucleotide sequence: TGTGCCAGCAGTGAGACCGCCCGAGAGACCCAGTACTTC.

This sequence joins TRBV10-3 and TRBJ2-1; 8 nucleotides align to TRBD2. V lost 2 bases and J lost 0; bases outside the gene matches: 6. Germline CDR1 reads ENHRY; CDR2 reads SYGVKD. The CDR3 extends over 17 amino acids. As DNA, the CDR3 is TGTGCCATCAGTGAGGTAGCGGGGACGAGCTCCTACAATGAGCAGTTCTTC. It yields the protein CAISEVAGTSSYNEQFF.

The chain has TRBV27 and TRBJ2-7; 7 bases line up with TRBD1. V was clipped by 5 bases and J by 7 bases; unmatched bases: 11. Germline CDR1 reads MNHEY; CDR2 reads SMNVEV (reference sequence). This CDR3 contains 14 residues. The CDR3 coding sequence is TGTGCCAGCAGTCCTACAGGGGACCTTCGGGAGCAGTACTTC. Its translation: CASSPTGDLREQYF.

Many counts were recorded for this clonotype. This chain uses TRBV15 with TRBJ2-1; a possible D gene is TRBD2 (6 bases). CDR3 length: 15 residues. Deletions cut 4 bases from V and 4 bases from J, with 14 bases between. The germline V gene encodes CDR1 LNHNV and CDR2 YYDKDF (reference sequence). DNA of the CDR3: TGTGCCACCAGCATGGAAGGGACTCCATACAATGAGCAGTTCTTC. This gives the protein CATSMEGTPYNEQFF. Full variable domain (remainder filled in from reference TRBV15 and TRBJ2-1): DAMVIQNPRYQVTQFGKPVTLSCSQTLNHNVMYWYQQKSSQAPKLLFHYYDKDFNNEADTPDNFQSRRPNTSFCFLDIRSPGLGDTAMYLCATSMEGTPYNEQFFGPGTRLTVL.

This clonotype came up many times. The rearrangement links TRBV28 to TRBJ2-7; possibly TRBD2 for D (6 bases). The CDR3 is 15 amino acids. CDR1 and CDR2 from the germline V gene are MDHEN and SYDVKM. Trimming removed 6 bases at V and 1 base at J, with 16 bases between. This chain's CDR3 is CASRLARSSSYEQYF. CDR3 DNA: TGTGCCAGCAGACTAGCCAGGTCAAGTTCCTACGAGCAGTACTTC.

This clonotype was counted ten times or more. The chain couples TRBV30 to TRBJ2-5; 7 bases are a match to TRBD1. CDR3 size: 14 residues. The V segment lost 7 bases and the J segment 3 bases; nucleotides outside the gene matches: 11. Germline V CDR1 and CDR2: GTSNPN, SVGIG (reference sequence). DNA for the CDR3: TGTGCCTTCTCACCGGGACAGCTAAAAGAGACCCAGTACTTC. Amino acid sequence: CAFSPGQLKETQYF.

This clonotype was observed once. CDR3 nucleotides: TGTGCCATCAGCCGGGGGGGGGGTCTCAGCGATCAGCCCCAGCATTTT. It translates to CAISRGGGLSDQPQHF. The chain recombines TRBV10-3 with TRBJ1-5, with D possibly TRBD1 on 5 matching bases. CDR1 is ENHRY, CDR2 SYGVKD, per germline. This CDR3 comprises 16 residues. V was trimmed by 6 bases and J by 5 bases, leaving 20 bases between them.

Ten or more counts support this clonotype. The CDR3 coding sequence is TGTGCCAGCAGTATTCGTGACGAAGAGACCCAGTACTTC. Protein product: CASSIRDEETQYF. This chain joins TRBV12-3 or TRBV12-4 and TRBJ2-5; D is undetermined. The CDR3 has 13 amino acids. V gave up 5 bases and J gave up 3 bases, with 10 bases separating them.

This clonotype turned up a few times. This chain's CDR3 is CASSTPPEGLPYSEAFF. In DNA, the CDR3 is TGTGCCAGTAGTACCCCGCCCGAGGGTCTCCCCTACTCTGAAGCTTTCTTT. The chain has TRBV19 and TRBJ1-1; no clear D. The CDR3 sequence is 17 residues long. Trimming shortened V by 4 bases and J by 6 bases, and 24 bases separated the two germline ends. Per the germline V gene, CDR1 is LNHDA and CDR2 is SQIVND (reference sequence). Complete variable domain (other parts from reference TRBV19 and TRBJ1-1): DGGITQSPKYLFRKEGQNVTLSCEQNLNHDAMYWYRQDPGQGLRLIYYSQIVNDFQKGDIAEGYSVSREKKESFPLTVTSAQKNPTAFYLCASSTPPEGLPYSEAFFGQGTRLTVV.

This clonotype was observed at least ten times. The V call is TRBV11-2, the J call TRBJ2-2; a possible D gene is TRBD2 (6 bases). Trimming removed 7 bases at V and 4 bases at J, with 16 bases between. CDR3 size: 15 residues. Germline loops: CDR1 SGHAT, CDR2 FQNNGV. Here the CDR3 DNA reads TGTGCCAGCAACACGGGGGATGGCGGCACCGGGGAGCTGTTTTTT. Translating it yields CASNTGDGGTGELFF.

This clonotype has at least ten counts. The chain recombines TRBV6-1 with TRBJ1-1, with TRBD1 identical over 10 bases. J gave up 6 bases and V 7 bases, and 17 bases lay outside the gene matches. CDR1 is MNHNS and CDR2 is SASEGT in the germline V gene. The CDR3 contains 17 residues. CDR3 in amino acids: CASNRGQGPRTGPEAFF. DNA for the CDR3: TGTGCCAGCAATAGGGGACAGGGGCCGCGGACCGGGCCTGAAGCTTTCTTT.

This clonotype was counted only a few times. The rearrangement uses TRBV15 and TRBJ2-3, with 8 bases identical to TRBD2. The V segment lost 1 base and the J segment 6 bases; nucleotides outside the gene matches: 15. This CDR3 region has 18 residues. Looked up from germline, CDR1 is LNHNV and CDR2 is YYDKDF (reference sequence). The CDR3 nucleotides are TGTGCCACCAGCAGAGCCTTTTTTAGCGGGGATTATGGGGATACGCAGTATTTT. Amino acid sequence: CATSRAFFSGDYGDTQYF.

This clonotype was counted ten times or more. CDR3 sequence: CASSPGGWPSNEQFF. The CDR3 DNA sequence: TGCGCCAGCAGCCCTGGTGGTTGGCCTTCCAATGAGCAGTTCTTC. The genes are TRBV5-1 and TRBJ2-1; D not resolved. Germline CDR1 and CDR2: SGHRS and YFSETQ. V was shortened by 4 bases and J by 6 bases, with 17 bases between the two germline ends. The CDR3 covers 15 residues.

J is TRBJ2-1 and V is TRBV18; the D call may be TRBD1 or TRBD2 (5 bases each). The CDR3 has 14 residues. CDR1 is KGHSH, CDR2 LQKENI, per germline. Between the trimmed V and J ends, which lost 2 bases and 8 bases, there was a span of 13 bases. The CDR3 here is CASSPVMGDDEQFF. CDR3 coding DNA: TGTGCCAGCTCACCAGTCATGGGGGATGATGAGCAGTTCTTC.